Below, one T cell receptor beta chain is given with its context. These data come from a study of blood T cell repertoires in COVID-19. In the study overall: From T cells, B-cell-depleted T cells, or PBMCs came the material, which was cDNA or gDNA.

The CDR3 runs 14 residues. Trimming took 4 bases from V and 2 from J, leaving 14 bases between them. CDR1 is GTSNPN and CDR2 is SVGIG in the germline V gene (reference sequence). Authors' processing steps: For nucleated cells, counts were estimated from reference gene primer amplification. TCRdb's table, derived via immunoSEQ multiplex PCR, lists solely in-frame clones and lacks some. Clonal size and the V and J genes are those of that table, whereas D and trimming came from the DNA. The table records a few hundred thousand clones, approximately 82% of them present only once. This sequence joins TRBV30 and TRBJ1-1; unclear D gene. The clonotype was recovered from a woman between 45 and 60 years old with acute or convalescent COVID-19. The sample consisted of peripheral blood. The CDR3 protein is CAWTFGGDNTEAFF. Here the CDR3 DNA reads TGTGCCTGGACTTTCGGAGGAGACAACACTGAAGCTTTCTTT.